Listed here is a single T cell receptor (beta chain). Antigen: not known. This sample is part of a study of STAT5B mutations in CD4+ large granular lymphocyte leukemia. Study conclusions and caveats: Compared with healthy controls (2/35), patient top clones favored TRBV06 (8/27). CD4-sorted patient repertoires seemed more clonal than healthy CD4+ repertoires.

CDR1 and CDR2 (germline): MNHEY, SMNVEV (reference sequence). The CDR3 is 17 amino acids. V dropped 6 bases and J dropped 0; count of bases not matched to a gene: 10. The survey-level immunoSEQ assay was used. In the authors' workflow: Productive clonotypes were detectable down to 2.59 x 10-5 frequency. The table came from immunoSEQ multiplex PCR; TCRdb's copy has only in-frame clones and leaves some out. Clone size and the V and J calls come from that table; the DNA yielded D and trimming. The sample yields 30,000 or so clones, roughly three quarters seen once. The chain uses TRBV27 and TRBJ2-5; 10 positions agree with TRBD2. The TCR was taken from a human donor in good health. Sequenced input: CD4+ T cells from blood buffy coats. For the CDR3, the DNA is TGTGCCAGCAGACGAGCGGCTAGCGGGAGTCACCAAGAGACCCAGTACTTC. This encodes CASRRAASGSHQETQYF.